The sequence of this T cell receptor beta chain was determined in a study of patients and donors after allogeneic stem cell transplantation. This CDR3 is built from 16 residues. Germline V gene data show CDR1 as MDHEN and CDR2 as SYDVKM. Germline trimming cut 5 bases from V and 4 bases from J; bases unmatched to any gene: 9. MiXCR, run by TCRdb on the RT-PCR reads, gives a single entry per CDR3 protein. This table has 190,000 or so distinct CDR3 sequences, 35% to 45% appearing once. This clonotype was detected a few times. The sequencing sample was made of blood, either unsorted or a sorted T cell fraction (not recorded which). The clonotype originates from a human donor who was either an allogeneic HSCT recipient or a stem cell or donor lymphocyte infusion donor (not recorded which). It is not recorded whose cells these are; they may come from a transplant donor. J is TRBJ1-5 and V is TRBV28, with 9 bases identical to TRBD1. In DNA form, the CDR3 reads TGTGCCAGCAGTGGAAACAGGGGGCTCTCAAATCAGCCCCAGCATTTT. This translates into CASSGNRGLSNQPQHF.